These T cell receptor beta chains were read from a single sample in a study of T cell repertoires in cytomegalovirus infection. Their target antigens are unknown. TCRdb processed the reads anew with MiXCR; each CDR3 protein has one entry. The sample records about 770,000 distinct CDR3 sequences, just under 30% being singletons. The sample in question was cultured CD8+ T cells from PBMCs, obtained from culture after CMV antigen stimulation. The receptors derive from a human donor in good health (CMV status not recorded). Some clones in this sample may be carry-over from other donors' samples. Each CDR3 is given with its conserved first and last residue. A D gene is named only where the DNA matches it firmly. Clone sizes are given selectively: once, few, many, or a class where the clone is expanded.

CDR3nt | CDR3aa | j_gene | abundance | v_gene | d_gene
TGTGCCAGCAGTCCTGACAGTAACTATAATTCACCCCTCCACTTT | CASSPDSNYNSPLHF | TRBJ1-6 | many | TRBV6-5 | -
TGTGCCAGCAGCAAAACAGGGTCAACTAATGAAAAACTGTTTTTT | CASSKTGSTNEKLFF | TRBJ1-4 | - | TRBV7-6 | -
TGCAGCGTTGAAGATCTCGAAGGCGGGGTATGGGAGACCCAGTACTTC | CSVEDLEGGVWETQYF | TRBJ2-5 | - | TRBV29-1 | -
TGTGCCAGCAGTTCACCGGACAGGGGGGACGTAACTAATGAAAAACTGTTTTTT | CASSSPDRGDVTNEKLFF | TRBJ1-4 | few | TRBV12-3/TRBV12-4 | TRBD1
TGTGCCAGCAGCTTAGGCCTCCAATCCACCGGGGAGCTGTTTTTT | CASSLGLQSTGELFF | TRBJ2-2 | - | TRBV7-2 | -
TGTGCCAGCAGCTTAGAAAACAGGGAAGAGACCCAGTACTTC | CASSLENREETQYF | TRBJ2-5 | many | TRBV7-2 | -
TGCGCCAGCAGCCAAGGCCAAAGTCAAGGCTACACCTTC | CASSQGQSQGYTF | TRBJ1-2 | few | TRBV4-1 | -
TGTGCCAGCAGCTTGGGGCAGATAAATCAGCCCCAGCATTTT | CASSLGQINQPQHF | TRBJ1-5 | few | TRBV5-5 | -
TGTGCCAGCAGTGAATTAGGGAAAGGGGGGGGCGAACGGAGTACGCAGTATTTT | CASSELGKGGGERSTQYF | TRBJ2-3 | - | TRBV25-1 | -
TGCAGTGCTAGAGAACGACTAGCGGCTTTTGGTACGCAGTATTTT | CSARERLAAFGTQYF | TRBJ2-3 | - | TRBV20-1 | TRBD2
TGTGCCAGCAGTGCCTGGGACTACAACTTCTATGGCTACACCTTC | CASSAWDYNFYGYTF | TRBJ1-2 | - | TRBV6-5 | -
TGTGCCAGCAGCACCCGGACAGGGGACACTGAAGCTTTCTTT | CASSTRTGDTEAFF | TRBJ1-1 | - | TRBV7-4 | TRBD1
TGTGCCAGCAGTGATGAGGACAGGTTCTTCTATGACTACACCTTC | CASSDEDRFFYDYTF | TRBJ1-2 | - | TRBV6-6 | TRBD1
TGTGCCTGTTACAGGTCGGCCGAAGCTTTCTTT | CACYRSAEAFF | TRBJ1-1 | - | TRBV7-8 | -
TGTGCCAGCAGCTTAGACGGGGGGGCCGGGCTTAGCTCCTACAATGAGCAGTTCTTC | CASSLDGGAGLSSYNEQFF | TRBJ2-1 | many | TRBV7-2 | TRBD2
TGTGCCAGCAGGAAACCGGGACCCCAGGGGAACGAGCAGTACTTC | CASRKPGPQGNEQYF | TRBJ2-7 | few | TRBV7-9 | -
TGTGCCAGCAGTTTCGGACAGGGCAGGGGTCAGCCCCAGCATTTT | CASSFGQGRGQPQHF | TRBJ1-5 | few | TRBV28 | TRBD1
TGTGCCACCGGGGACAGGATTTACTACGAGCAGTACTTC | CATGDRIYYEQYF | TRBJ2-7 | - | TRBV2 | TRBD1
TGTGCCAGCAGCTCAGAGGCGTATAATTCACCCCTCCACTTT | CASSSEAYNSPLHF | TRBJ1-6 | - | TRBV7-9 | -
TGTGCCAGCAGTTTGGGACAGGCGCGCACTGAAGCTTTCTTT | CASSLGQARTEAFF | TRBJ1-1 | - | TRBV12-3/TRBV12-4 | TRBD1
TGTGCCAGCAGCTTTCCGGGACAGGGGGCGGCCGGGGAGCTGTTTTTT | CASSFPGQGAAGELFF | TRBJ2-2 | many | TRBV7-6 | TRBD1
TGTGCCAGCAGTTACTCACCCCACTATGGCTACACCTTC | CASSYSPHYGYTF | TRBJ1-2 | few | TRBV6-5 | -
TGTGCCAGCAGTGAATTTCGTCTGGGCTATGGCTACACCTTC | CASSEFRLGYGYTF | TRBJ1-2 | few | TRBV6-1 | -
TGTGCCAGCAGCTTAAAGAAGAACACTGAAGCTTTCTTT | CASSLKKNTEAFF | TRBJ1-1 | - | TRBV7-9 | -
TGTGCCAGCAGGGGCAGTAGGGAGACCCAGTACTTC | CASRGSRETQYF | TRBJ2-5 | - | TRBV2 | -
TGTGCCAGCAGCGACAGCTATAATTCACCCCTCCACTTT | CASSDSYNSPLHF | TRBJ1-6 | few | TRBV12-3/TRBV12-4 | -
TGTGCCAGCAAGGTTTCTGAAGCTTTCTTT | CASKVSEAFF | TRBJ1-1 | - | TRBV2 | -
TGTGCCAACAGTCTCATAATAGGACGGAGTACCCCGGGCACTGAAGCTTTCTTT | CANSLIIGRSTPGTEAFF | TRBJ1-1 | - | TRBV12-3/TRBV12-4 | -
TGTGCCAGCAGCCTGGGACAGGGGGAAGGCAATGAGCAGTTCTTC | CASSLGQGEGNEQFF | TRBJ2-1 | many | TRBV7-2 | TRBD1
TGTGCCAACAGCCCCGGACCCACCAATGAGCAGTTCTTC | CANSPGPTNEQFF | TRBJ2-1 | - | TRBV27 | -
TGTGCCAGCAGTTTAGATCCAGGGGGCTCCTATAATTCACCCCTCCACTTT | CASSLDPGGSYNSPLHF | TRBJ1-6 | many | TRBV27 | TRBD1
TGTGCCAGCAGCGTAGTACAGGGAATGAACACTGAAGCTTTCTTT | CASSVVQGMNTEAFF | TRBJ1-1 | - | TRBV9 | -
TGTGCCAGCCCCCCCGGCCAGGGACCCTTCTACGAGCAGTACTTC | CASPPGQGPFYEQYF | TRBJ2-7 | - | TRBV6-1 | -
TGTGCCATCAGTGAAACCGCGACGCCCTCCTACGAGCAGTACTTC | CAISETATPSYEQYF | TRBJ2-7 | few | TRBV10-3 | -
TGCGCCAGCAGCCAAGATAACACGAACACCGGGGAGCTGTTTTTT | CASSQDNTNTGELFF | TRBJ2-2 | few | TRBV4-1 | -
TGTGCCAGCAGTTACGAGGGGCTCAATGAGCAGTTCTTC | CASSYEGLNEQFF | TRBJ2-1 | few | TRBV6-2/TRBV6-3 | -
TGTGCCAGCAGTAAATTCCCCAGGGAGGATGTTAACACTGAAGCTTTCTTT | CASSKFPREDVNTEAFF | TRBJ1-1 | - | TRBV25-1 | -
TGTGCCAGCAGCCCGCTCGCGGGGAGCTCCTACAATGAGCAGTTCTTC | CASSPLAGSSYNEQFF | TRBJ2-1 | many | TRBV7-9 | -
TGTGCCAGCAGCTTAGAATGGAAGCGGACAGGGTTCGCCAAAAACATTCAGTACTTC | CASSLEWKRTGFAKNIQYF | TRBJ2-4 | few | TRBV7-6 | TRBD1
TGTGCCAGCATGTACAGGGTAAAAAGCTCTGGGGCCAACGTCCTGACTTTC | CASMYRVKSSGANVLTF | TRBJ2-6 | - | TRBV2 | -
TGTGCCAGCAGTTTATCTCTAGCAGATTACAATGAGCAGTTCTTC | CASSLSLADYNEQFF | TRBJ2-1 | - | TRBV27 | -
TGTGCCAGCAGACTGACAGGGCATAGCAATCAGCCCCAGCATTTT | CASRLTGHSNQPQHF | TRBJ1-5 | - | TRBV12-3/TRBV12-4 | TRBD1
TGTGCCAGCAGCTGGGGAGGGGGCGGGTGGGCAGATACGCAGTATTTT | CASSWGGGGWADTQYF | TRBJ2-3 | few | TRBV11-2 | -
TGTGCCAGCAGTGGGGGAGGGGGGGTAGGCTCGCCCCAGCATTTT | CASSGGGGVGSPQHF | TRBJ1-5 | - | TRBV27 | -
TGTGCCAGCAGCTTGAAAACCGCGGGAGGCTACACCTTC | CASSLKTAGGYTF | TRBJ1-2 | - | TRBV5-4 | -
TGTGCCAGCAGTTTACTTCGCTACAGGGGGCTAACGGATGAAAAACTGTTTTTT | CASSLLRYRGLTDEKLFF | TRBJ1-4 | few | TRBV12-3/TRBV12-4 | TRBD1
TGTGCCAGCAGCCAACTAGCGGGGTACAGCGAGCAGTACTTC | CASSQLAGYSEQYF | TRBJ2-7 | - | TRBV5-4 | TRBD2
TGTGCCATCAGTGATAAGTTAGCGGGGGGGCCGTCTCGTCAAGAGACCCAGTACTTC | CAISDKLAGGPSRQETQYF | TRBJ2-5 | - | TRBV10-3 | TRBD2
TGTGCCAGCATAGTGGGCTCGCCCTACAATGAGCAGTTCTTC | CASIVGSPYNEQFF | TRBJ2-1 | - | TRBV2 | -
TGTGCCAGCAGCTTAGCAGACATTTTAAATGAGCAGTTCTTC | CASSLADILNEQFF | TRBJ2-1 | many | TRBV7-2 | -
TGTGCCACCCGGGGGACTGAGCAGTTCTTC | CATRGTEQFF | TRBJ2-1 | few | TRBV19 | -